The sample holds a few counts of the clone carrying this TCR beta chain. What it recognizes is unknown. The data originate from a study of vaccination and CD4 T cells after COVID-19. Indicated treatment: approximately nine-day PBMC culture with coronavirus spike peptide pools or control peptides (ViraFEST assay). At days 3 and 7, half the medium was exchanged for fresh IL-2 medium. Sequence data for DNA of cultured CD4+ T cells were generated by the Oncomine TCR Beta short-read assay. TCRdb reprocessed the PCR reads via MiXCR and lists one record per CDR3 protein. The table lists about 27,000 distinct CDR3 sequences, around 60% of them singletons. The TCR comes from a human donor who received a COVID-19 vaccine. The sequences come from CD4+ T cells from blood, cultured in vitro, collected after SARS-CoV-2 vaccination.

CDR3 in DNA: TGTGCCACCAGCGCCTTAACGGCGGCTAGCACAGATACGCAGTATTTT. Amino acids: CATSALTAASTDTQYF. The chain joins TRBV15 to TRBJ2-3; D is unresolved. The CDR3 sequence is 16 residues long. Trimming took 5 bases from V and 0 from J, leaving 15 bases between them. Germline-derived CDR1 and CDR2 are LNHNV and YYDKDF (reference sequence).